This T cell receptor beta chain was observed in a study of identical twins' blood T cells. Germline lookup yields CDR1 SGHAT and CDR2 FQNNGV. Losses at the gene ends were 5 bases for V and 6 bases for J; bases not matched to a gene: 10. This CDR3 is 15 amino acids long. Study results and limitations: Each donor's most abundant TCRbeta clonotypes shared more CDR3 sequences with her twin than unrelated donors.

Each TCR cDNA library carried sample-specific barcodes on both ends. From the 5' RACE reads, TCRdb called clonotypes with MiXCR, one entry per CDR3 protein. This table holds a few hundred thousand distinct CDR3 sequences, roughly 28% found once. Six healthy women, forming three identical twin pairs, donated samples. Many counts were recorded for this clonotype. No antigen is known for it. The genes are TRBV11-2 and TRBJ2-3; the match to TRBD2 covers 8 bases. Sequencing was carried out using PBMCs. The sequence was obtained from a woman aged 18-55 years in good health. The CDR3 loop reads CASSPLGLAGDTQYF. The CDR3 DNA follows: TGTGCCAGCAGCCCCCTGGGGCTAGCGGGCGATACGCAGTATTTT.